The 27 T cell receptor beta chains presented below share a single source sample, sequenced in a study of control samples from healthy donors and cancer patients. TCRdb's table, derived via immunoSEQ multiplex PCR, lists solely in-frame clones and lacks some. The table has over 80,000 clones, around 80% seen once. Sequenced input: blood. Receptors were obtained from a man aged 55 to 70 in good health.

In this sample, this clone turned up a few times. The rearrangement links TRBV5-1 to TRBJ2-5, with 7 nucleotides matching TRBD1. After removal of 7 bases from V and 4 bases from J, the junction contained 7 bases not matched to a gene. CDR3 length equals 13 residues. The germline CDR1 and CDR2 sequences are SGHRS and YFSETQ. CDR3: CASYQGVGETQYF. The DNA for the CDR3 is TGCGCCAGCTATCAGGGGGTCGGAGAGACCCAGTACTTC.

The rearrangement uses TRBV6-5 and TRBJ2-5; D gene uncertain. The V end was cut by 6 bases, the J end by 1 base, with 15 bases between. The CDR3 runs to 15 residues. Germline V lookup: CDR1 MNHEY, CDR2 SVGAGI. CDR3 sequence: CASRLAGRSQETQYF. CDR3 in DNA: TGTGCCAGCAGGCTGGCCGGCAGATCCCAAGAGACCCAGTACTTC.

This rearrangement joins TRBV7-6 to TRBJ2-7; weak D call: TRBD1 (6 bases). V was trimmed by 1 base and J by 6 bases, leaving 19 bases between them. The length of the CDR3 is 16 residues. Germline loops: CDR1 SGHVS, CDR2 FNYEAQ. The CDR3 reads CASSLVAGAVYREQYF. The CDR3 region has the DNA TGTGCCAGCAGCTTAGTCGCAGGGGCGGTGTATCGCGAGCAGTACTTC.

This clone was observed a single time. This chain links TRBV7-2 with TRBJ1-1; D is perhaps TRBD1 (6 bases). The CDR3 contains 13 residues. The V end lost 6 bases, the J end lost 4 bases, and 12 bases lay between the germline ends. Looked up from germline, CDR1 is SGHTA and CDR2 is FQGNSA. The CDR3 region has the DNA TGTGCCAGCAGTCTTAACAGGGCCACTGAAGCTTTCTTT. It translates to CASSLNRATEAFF.

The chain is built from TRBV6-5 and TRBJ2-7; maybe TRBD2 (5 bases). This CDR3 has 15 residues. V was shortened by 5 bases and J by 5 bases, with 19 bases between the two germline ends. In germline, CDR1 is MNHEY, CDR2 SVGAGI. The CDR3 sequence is CASSPRVRALNEQYF. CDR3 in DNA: TGTGCCAGCAGTCCTCGTGTGAGGGCCTTAAACGAGCAGTACTTC.

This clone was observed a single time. Written as DNA, the CDR3 is TGTGCCTGGAGGCAGGACCTAGGGAGAGAGACCCAGTACTTC. Translation gives CAWRQDLGRETQYF. V and J are TRBV30 and TRBJ2-5, with a tentative D call TRBD2 (5 bases). The length of the CDR3 is 14 residues. CDR1 is GTSNPN, CDR2 SVGIG, per germline (reference sequence). V was clipped by 3 bases and J by 4 bases, with 15 bases between them.

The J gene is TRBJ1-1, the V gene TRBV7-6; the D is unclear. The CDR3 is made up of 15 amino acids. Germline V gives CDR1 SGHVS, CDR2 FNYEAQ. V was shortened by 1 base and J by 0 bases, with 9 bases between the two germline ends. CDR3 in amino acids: CASSLVGLMNTEAFF. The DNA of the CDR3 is TGTGCCAGCAGCTTAGTTGGGCTTATGAACACTGAAGCTTTCTTT.

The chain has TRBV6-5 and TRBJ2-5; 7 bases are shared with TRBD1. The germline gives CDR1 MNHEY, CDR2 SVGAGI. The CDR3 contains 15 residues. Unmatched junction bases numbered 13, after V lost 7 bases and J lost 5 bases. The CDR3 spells CASKQERQGDETQYF. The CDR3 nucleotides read TGTGCCAGCAAACAGGAACGACAGGGTGACGAGACCCAGTACTTC.

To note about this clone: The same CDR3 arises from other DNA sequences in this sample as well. CDR3 sequence reads: CASSPLGDTQYF. In DNA form, the CDR3 reads TGTGCCAGCAGCCCCCTAGGAGATACGCAGTATTTT. The rearrangement links TRBV14 to TRBJ2-3; no definite D call. Germline CDR1 SGHDN, CDR2 FVKESK. This CDR3 is 12 amino acids long. The ends were cut back, 4 bases at V and 5 bases at J, with 7 bases in the middle.

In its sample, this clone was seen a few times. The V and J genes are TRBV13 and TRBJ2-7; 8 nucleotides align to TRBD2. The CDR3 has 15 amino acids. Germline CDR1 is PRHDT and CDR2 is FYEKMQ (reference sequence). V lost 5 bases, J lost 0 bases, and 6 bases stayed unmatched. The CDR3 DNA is TGTGCCAGCAGCCCCTTCCGGGAGGGCTCCTACGAGCAGTACTTC. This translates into CASSPFREGSYEQYF.

The CDR3 nucleotides read TGTGCCAGTAGTATGGCAACTCTTGGTTCTGGGGCCAACGTCCTGACTTTC. This encodes CASSMATLGSGANVLTF. This sequence joins TRBV19 and TRBJ2-6; D not certain. The CDR3 has 17 residues. Trimming left V 3 bases short and J 1 base short, with 13 bases between. Germline V lookup: CDR1 LNHDA, CDR2 SQIVND (reference sequence). Full variable domain (remainder filled in from reference TRBV19 and TRBJ2-6): DGGITQSPKYLFRKEGQNVTLSCEQNLNHDAMYWYRQDPGQGLRLIYYSQIVNDFQKGDIAEGYSVSREKKESFPLTVTSAQKNPTAFYLCASSMATLGSGANVLTFGAGSRLTVL.

The CDR3 sequence: CASSFGPPADTQYF. The CDR3 nucleotides read TGTGCCAGCAGTTTTGGTCCTCCCGCAGATACGCAGTATTTT. The V call is TRBV7-9, the J call TRBJ2-3; D not resolved. CDR1 SEHNR and CDR2 FQNEAQ come from the germline V gene (reference sequence). The CDR3 extends over 14 amino acids. V dropped 6 bases and J dropped 4 bases, with 14 bases sitting between them. Drawing the rest from reference TRBV7-9 and TRBJ2-3, the complete variable domain is DTGVSQNPRHKITKRGQNVTFRCDPISEHNRLYWYRQTLGQGPEFLTYFQNEAQLEKSRLLSDRFSAERPKGSFSTLEIQRTEQGDSAMYLCASSFGPPADTQYFGPGTRLTVL.

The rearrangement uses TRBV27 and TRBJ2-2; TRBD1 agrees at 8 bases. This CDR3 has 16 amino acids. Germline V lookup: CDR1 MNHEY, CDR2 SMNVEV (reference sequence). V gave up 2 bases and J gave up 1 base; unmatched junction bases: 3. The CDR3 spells CASSLHGTGNTGELFF. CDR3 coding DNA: TGTGCCAGCAGTTTACACGGGACAGGGAACACCGGGGAGCTGTTTTTT.

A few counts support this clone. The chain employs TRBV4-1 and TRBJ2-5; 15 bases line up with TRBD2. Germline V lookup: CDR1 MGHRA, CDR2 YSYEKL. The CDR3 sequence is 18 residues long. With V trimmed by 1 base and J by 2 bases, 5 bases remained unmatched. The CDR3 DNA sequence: TGCGCCAGCAGCCAAGTCTTTGGGACTAGCGGGGGGCAAGAGACCCAGTACTTC. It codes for CASSQVFGTSGGQETQYF.

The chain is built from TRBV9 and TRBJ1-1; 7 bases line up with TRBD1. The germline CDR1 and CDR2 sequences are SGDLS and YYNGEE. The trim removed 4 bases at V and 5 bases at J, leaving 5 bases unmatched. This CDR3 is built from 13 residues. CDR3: CASSTLTGTEAFF. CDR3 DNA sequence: TGTGCCAGCAGCACCCTGACAGGGACTGAAGCTTTCTTT. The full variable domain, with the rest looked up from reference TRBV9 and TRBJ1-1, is DSGVTQTPKHLITATGQRVTLRCSPRSGDLSVYWYQQSLDQGLQFLIQYYNGEERAKGNILERFSAQQFPDLHSELNLSSLELGDSALYFCASSTLTGTEAFFGQGTRLTVV.

In DNA, the CDR3 is TGTGCCAGCAGCCGAGTAGTGGGGGCGTACAATGAGCAGTTCTTC. Translation: CASSRVVGAYNEQFF. The chain combines TRBV11-2 with TRBJ2-1, with D possibly being TRBD1 (6 bases). The CDR3 covers 15 residues. Germline V CDR1 and CDR2: SGHAT, FQNNGV. V dropped 5 bases and J dropped 4 bases, with 15 bases sitting between them.

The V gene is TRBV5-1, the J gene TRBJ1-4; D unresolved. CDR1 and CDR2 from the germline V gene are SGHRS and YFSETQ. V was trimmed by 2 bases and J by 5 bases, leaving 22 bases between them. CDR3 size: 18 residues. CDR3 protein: CASSLGLNSPPLNEKLFF. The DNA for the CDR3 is TGCGCCAGCAGCTTAGGACTGAATTCCCCCCCCTTAAATGAAAAACTGTTTTTT.

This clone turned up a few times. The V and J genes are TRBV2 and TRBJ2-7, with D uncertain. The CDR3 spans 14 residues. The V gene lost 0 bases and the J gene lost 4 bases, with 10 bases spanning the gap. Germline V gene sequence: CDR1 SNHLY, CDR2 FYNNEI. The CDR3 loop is CASSEAPGRYEQYF. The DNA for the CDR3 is TGTGCCAGCAGTGAAGCGCCCGGACGGTACGAGCAGTACTTC. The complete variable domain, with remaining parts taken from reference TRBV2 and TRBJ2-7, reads EPEVTQTPSHQVTQMGQEVILRCVPISNHLYFYWYRQILGQKVEFLVSFYNNEISEKSEIFDDQFSVERPDGSNFTLKIRSTKLEDSAMYFCASSEAPGRYEQYFGPGTRLTVT.

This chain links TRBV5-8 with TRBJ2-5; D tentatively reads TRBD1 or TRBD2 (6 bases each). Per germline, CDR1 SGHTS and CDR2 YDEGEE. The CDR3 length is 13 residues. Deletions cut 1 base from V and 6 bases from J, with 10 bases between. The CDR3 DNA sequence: TGTGCCAGCAGCTTGAGAGGGGGGAAGACCCAGTACTTC. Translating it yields CASSLRGGKTQYF.

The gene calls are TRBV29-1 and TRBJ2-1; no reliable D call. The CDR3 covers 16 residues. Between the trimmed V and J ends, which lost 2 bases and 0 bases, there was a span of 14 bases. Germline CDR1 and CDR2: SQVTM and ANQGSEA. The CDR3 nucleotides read TGCAGCGTTGAATTTTTTCCCCGTATCTCCTACAATGAGCAGTTCTTC. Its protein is CSVEFFPRISYNEQFF.

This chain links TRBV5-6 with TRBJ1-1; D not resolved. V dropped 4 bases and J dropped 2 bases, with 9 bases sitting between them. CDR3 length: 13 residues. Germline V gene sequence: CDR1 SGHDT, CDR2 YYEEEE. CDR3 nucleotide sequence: TGTGCCAGCAGCCCCGCCGCCAACACTGAAGCTTTCTTT. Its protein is CASSPAANTEAFF.

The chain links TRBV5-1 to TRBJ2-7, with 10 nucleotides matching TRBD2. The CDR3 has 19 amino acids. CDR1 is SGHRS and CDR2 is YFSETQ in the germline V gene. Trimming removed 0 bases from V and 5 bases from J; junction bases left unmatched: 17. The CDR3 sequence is CASSLVGLAGASKTDEQYF. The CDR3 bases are TGCGCCAGCAGCTTGGTGGGGCTAGCGGGAGCCTCCAAGACCGACGAGCAGTACTTC.

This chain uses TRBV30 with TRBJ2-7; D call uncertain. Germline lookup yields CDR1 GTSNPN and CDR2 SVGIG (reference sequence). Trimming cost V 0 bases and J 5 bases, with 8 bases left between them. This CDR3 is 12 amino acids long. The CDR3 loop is CAWSVRKNEQYF. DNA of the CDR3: TGTGCCTGGAGTGTACGAAAAAACGAGCAGTACTTC.

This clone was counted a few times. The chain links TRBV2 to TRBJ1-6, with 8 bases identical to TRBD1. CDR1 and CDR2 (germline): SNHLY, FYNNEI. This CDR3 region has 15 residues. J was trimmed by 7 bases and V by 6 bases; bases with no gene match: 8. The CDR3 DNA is TGTGCCAGCAGGGGCGACAGGGGTGACAATTCACCCCTCCACTTT. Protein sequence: CASRGDRGDNSPLHF.

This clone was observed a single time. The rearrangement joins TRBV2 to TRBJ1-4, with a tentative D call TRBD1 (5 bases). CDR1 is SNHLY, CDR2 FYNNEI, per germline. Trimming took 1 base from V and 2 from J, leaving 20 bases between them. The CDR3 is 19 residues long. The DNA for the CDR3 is TGTGCCAGCAGTGAAGTACCGGGACGGCCGCGGGGGACTAATGAAAAACTGTTTTTT. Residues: CASSEVPGRPRGTNEKLFF.

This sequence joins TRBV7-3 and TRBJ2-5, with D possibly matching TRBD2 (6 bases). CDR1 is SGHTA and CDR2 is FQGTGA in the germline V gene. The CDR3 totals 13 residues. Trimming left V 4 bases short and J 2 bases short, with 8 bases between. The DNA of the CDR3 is TGTGCCAGCAGCTCGGGGGTTCAAGAGACCCAGTACTTC. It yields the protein CASSSGVQETQYF.

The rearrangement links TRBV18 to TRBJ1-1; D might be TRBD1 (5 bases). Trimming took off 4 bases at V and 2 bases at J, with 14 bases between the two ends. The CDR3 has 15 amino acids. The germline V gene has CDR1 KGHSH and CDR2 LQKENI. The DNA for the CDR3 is TGTGCCAGCTCACTCACAGGAGGCTCCAACACTGAAGCTTTCTTT. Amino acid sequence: CASSLTGGSNTEAFF.